One sample yielded the 14 T cell receptor beta chains listed below, sequenced in a study of cytotoxic CD8 clonotypes in ibrutinib-treated CLL. Sequenced by immunoSEQ multiplex PCR; TCRdb stores in-frame clones only, minus some. Of approximately 130,000 clones listed, around 84% are singletons. The source material was PBMCs, sampled after 24 months of ibrutinib treatment. These TCRs come from a human donor with chronic lymphocytic leukemia.

CDR3 DNA sequence: TGCGCCAGCAGCCGAGAGATTACGAGCTCTGGAAACACCATATATTTT. Translating gives CASSREITSSGNTIYF. This chain connects TRBV5-1 to TRBJ1-3; D unresolved. The CDR3 spans 16 residues. V was clipped by 4 bases and J by 0 bases, with 14 bases between them. The V gene's germline CDR1 is SGHRS and CDR2 YFSETQ.

The V gene is TRBV4-3, the J gene TRBJ2-5, with a tentative D call TRBD1 (5 bases). Germline V CDR1 and CDR2: LGHNA, YSLEER. The CDR3 totals 13 residues. V gave up 1 base and J gave up 5 bases, with 8 bases separating them. The chain's CDR3 is CASSQVGVETQYF. The DNA for the CDR3 is TGCGCCAGCAGCCAAGTAGGGGTTGAGACCCAGTACTTC.

The table lists this clone with a few counts. V and J are TRBV18 and TRBJ1-6; D may be TRBD1 (5 bases). The CDR3 has 15 residues. Trimming cost V 2 bases and J 7 bases, with 12 bases left between them. The germline gives CDR1 KGHSH, CDR2 LQKENI. The CDR3 DNA sequence: TGTGCCAGCTCACCAGGGGCAGGGACGAATTCACCCCTCCACTTT. It translates to CASSPGAGTNSPLHF.

This clone was observed once. This sequence joins TRBV5-1 and TRBJ2-5; 10 nucleotides match TRBD1. The J segment lost 5 bases and the V segment lost 0 bases, leaving 13 bases of the junction unmatched. The CDR3 runs to 18 residues. The germline V gene encodes CDR1 SGHRS and CDR2 YFSETQ. The CDR3 coding sequence is TGCGCCAGCAGCTTGGTATCGTCGACAGGGGGCTGGTCGGAGACCCAGTACTTC. It is translated as CASSLVSSTGGWSETQYF.

The chain combines TRBV5-1 with TRBJ2-7; 8 bases match TRBD1. Per the germline V gene, CDR1 is SGHRS and CDR2 is YFSETQ. The CDR3 runs 15 residues. J gave up 2 bases and V 3 bases, and 7 bases lay outside the gene matches. The CDR3 DNA sequence: TGCGCCAGCAGCTCGGACAGGGCTGACCCCTACGAGCAGTACTTC. Its translation: CASSSDRADPYEQYF.

The gene calls are TRBV19 and TRBJ1-5, with D unclear. Looked up from germline, CDR1 is LNHDA and CDR2 is SQIVND (reference sequence). V gave up 5 bases and J gave up 3 bases, with 8 bases separating them. The CDR3 is 13 amino acids. The CDR3 sequence: CASSLGPNQPQHF. CDR3 nucleotides: TGTGCCAGTAGTTTGGGCCCCAATCAGCCCCAGCATTTT.

This clone was observed once. The V gene is TRBV7-8, the J gene TRBJ2-3; D is uncertain. The CDR3 contains 11 residues. Germline V lookup: CDR1 SGHVS, CDR2 FQNEAQ. Trimming removed 3 bases at V and 11 bases at J, with 9 bases between. In DNA form, the CDR3 reads TGTGCCAGCAGCTTTCTGTCGCGGCAGTATTTT. Its protein product is CASSFLSRQYF.

This chain joins TRBV19 and TRBJ1-2, with a tentative D call TRBD1 (5 bases). The CDR3 runs to 15 residues. Germline V gives CDR1 LNHDA, CDR2 SQIVND (reference sequence). V lost 1 base, J lost 5 bases, and 14 bases lay in between. In DNA, the CDR3 is TGTGCCAGTAGTATAGGGGCACAGGTAGGGTATGGCTACACCTTC. It yields the protein CASSIGAQVGYGYTF.

This clone was detected a few times. The CDR3 DNA reads TGTGCCAGCAGCCCTTCCGCGGGGGGTCGGGATACGCAGTATTTT. This gives the protein CASSPSAGGRDTQYF. The chain has TRBV7-8 and TRBJ2-3; 8 positions match TRBD2. This CDR3 comprises 15 residues. V lost 5 bases and J lost 6; bases outside the gene matches: 10. Germline CDR1 and CDR2: SGHVS and FQNEAQ.

The chain couples TRBV15 to TRBJ2-3; D unclear. CDR1 is LNHNV and CDR2 is YYDKDF in the germline V gene (reference sequence). Trimming took off 0 bases at V and 4 bases at J, with 8 bases between the two ends. This CDR3 region has 14 residues. CDR3 DNA: TGTGCCACCAGCAGAGATCTTGAGGCAGATACGCAGTATTTT. Translating it yields CATSRDLEADTQYF.

This clone was observed a few times. V is TRBV6-1 and J is TRBJ2-4; 7 bases are a match to TRBD2. Germline lookup yields CDR1 MNHNS and CDR2 SASEGT. Trimming took 2 bases from V and 0 from J; bases not matched to a gene: 16. The CDR3 extends over 20 amino acids. CDR3 sequence reads: CASSELSGGTMRLAKNIQYF. In nucleotides, the CDR3 is TGTGCCAGCAGTGAATTGTCGGGGGGAACCATGAGACTAGCCAAAAACATTCAGTACTTC.

This chain links TRBV5-1 with TRBJ2-2; weak D call: TRBD1 (6 bases). CDR3 length: 14 residues. CDR1 SGHRS and CDR2 YFSETQ come from the germline V gene. The V end lost 6 bases, the J end lost 0 bases, and 9 bases lay between the germline ends. The CDR3 DNA follows: TGCGCCAGCACCCGGGACACGAACACCGGGGAGCTGTTTTTT. Its protein is CASTRDTNTGELFF.

This chain links TRBV19 with TRBJ1-2, with D perhaps matching TRBD1 (6 bases). V was shortened by 4 bases and J by 5 bases, with 14 bases between the two germline ends. CDR3 length: 14 residues. The germline CDR1 and CDR2 sequences are LNHDA and SQIVND (reference sequence). CDR3 in DNA: TGTGCCAGTAGTAACTTAGGGACACTGTATGGCTACACCTTC. Protein: CASSNLGTLYGYTF.

The chain couples TRBV6-4 to TRBJ2-3, with TRBD1 identical over 10 bases. J lost 5 bases, V lost 6 bases, and 2 bases had no gene match. The CDR3 runs 13 residues. CDR1 is MRHNA, CDR2 SNTAGT, per germline. CDR3 amino acids: CASSGQGGDTQYF. The DNA of the CDR3 is TGTGCCAGCAGCGGACAGGGGGGAGATACGCAGTATTTT.